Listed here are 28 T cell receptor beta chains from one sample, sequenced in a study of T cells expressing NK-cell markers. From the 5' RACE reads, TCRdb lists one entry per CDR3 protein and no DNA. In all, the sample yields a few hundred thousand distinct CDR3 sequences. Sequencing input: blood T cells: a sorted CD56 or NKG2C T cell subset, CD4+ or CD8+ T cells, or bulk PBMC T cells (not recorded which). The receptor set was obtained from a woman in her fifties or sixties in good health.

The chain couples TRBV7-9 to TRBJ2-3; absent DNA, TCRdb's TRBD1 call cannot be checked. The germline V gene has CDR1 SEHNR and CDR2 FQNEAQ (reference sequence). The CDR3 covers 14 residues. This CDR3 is CASSLARTADTQYF.

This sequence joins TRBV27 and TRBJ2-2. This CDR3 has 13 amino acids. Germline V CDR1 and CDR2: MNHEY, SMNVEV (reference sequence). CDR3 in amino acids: CASSVSIGGELFF.

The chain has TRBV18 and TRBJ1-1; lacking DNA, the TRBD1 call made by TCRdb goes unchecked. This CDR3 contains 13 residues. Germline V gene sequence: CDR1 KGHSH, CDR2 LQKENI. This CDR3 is CASSRDIGTEAFF. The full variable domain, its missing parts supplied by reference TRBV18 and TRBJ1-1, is NAGVMQNPRHLVRRRGQEARLRCSPMKGHSHVYWYRQLPEEGLKFMVYLQKENIIDESGMPKERFSAEFPKEGPSILRIQQVVRGDSAAYFCASSRDIGTEAFFGQGTRLTVV.

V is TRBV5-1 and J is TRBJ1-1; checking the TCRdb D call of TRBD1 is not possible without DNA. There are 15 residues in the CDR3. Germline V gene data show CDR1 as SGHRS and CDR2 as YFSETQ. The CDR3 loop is CASSRRDRVKTEAFF.

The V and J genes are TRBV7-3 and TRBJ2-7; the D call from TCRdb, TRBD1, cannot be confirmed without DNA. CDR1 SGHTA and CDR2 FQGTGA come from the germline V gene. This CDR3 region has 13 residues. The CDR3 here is CASSPQGGAEQYF.

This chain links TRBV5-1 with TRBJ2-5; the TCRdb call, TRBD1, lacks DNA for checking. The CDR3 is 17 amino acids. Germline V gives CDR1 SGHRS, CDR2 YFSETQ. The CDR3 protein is CASSSSEQGWFLQTQYF.

The CDR3 region is CASSSRRGRAGEQYF. V is TRBV5-1 and J is TRBJ2-7; TCRdb outputs TRBD2, but without DNA this stays unchecked. The CDR3 extends over 15 amino acids. Germline CDR1 reads SGHRS; CDR2 reads YFSETQ.

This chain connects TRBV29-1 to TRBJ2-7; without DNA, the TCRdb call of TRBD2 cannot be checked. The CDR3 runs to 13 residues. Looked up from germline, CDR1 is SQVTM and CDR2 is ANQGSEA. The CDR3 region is CSVRLAGGGEQYF.

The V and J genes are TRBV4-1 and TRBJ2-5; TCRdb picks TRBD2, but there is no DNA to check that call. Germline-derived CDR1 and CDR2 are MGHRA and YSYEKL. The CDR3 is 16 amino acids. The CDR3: CASSRRNVAGDQTQYF.

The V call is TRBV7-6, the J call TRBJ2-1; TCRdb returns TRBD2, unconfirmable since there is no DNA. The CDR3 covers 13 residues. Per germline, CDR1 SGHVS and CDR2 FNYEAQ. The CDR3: CASSLLAGEKQFF.

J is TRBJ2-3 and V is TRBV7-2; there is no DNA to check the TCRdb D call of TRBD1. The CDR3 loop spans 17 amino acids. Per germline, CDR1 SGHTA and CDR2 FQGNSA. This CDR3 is CASSLGRDGTSTDTQYF. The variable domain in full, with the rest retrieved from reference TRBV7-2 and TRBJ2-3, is GAGVSQSPSNKVTEKGKDVELRCDPISGHTALYWYRQSLGQGLEFLIYFQGNSAPDKSGLPSDRFSAERTGGSVSTLTIQRTQQEDSAVYLCASSLGRDGTSTDTQYFGPGTRLTVL.

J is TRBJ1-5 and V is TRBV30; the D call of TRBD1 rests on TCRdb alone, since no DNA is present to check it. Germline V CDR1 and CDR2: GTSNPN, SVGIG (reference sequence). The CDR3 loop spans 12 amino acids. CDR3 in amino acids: CAWGTGMEPQHF.

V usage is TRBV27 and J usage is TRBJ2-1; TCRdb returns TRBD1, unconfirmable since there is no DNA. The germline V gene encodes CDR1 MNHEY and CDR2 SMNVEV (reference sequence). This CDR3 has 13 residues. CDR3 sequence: CASSRLTGGEQFF.

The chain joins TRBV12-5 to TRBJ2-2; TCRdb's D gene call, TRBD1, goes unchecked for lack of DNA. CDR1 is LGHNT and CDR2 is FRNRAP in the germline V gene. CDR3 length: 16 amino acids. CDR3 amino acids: CASGPETGTNTGELFF.

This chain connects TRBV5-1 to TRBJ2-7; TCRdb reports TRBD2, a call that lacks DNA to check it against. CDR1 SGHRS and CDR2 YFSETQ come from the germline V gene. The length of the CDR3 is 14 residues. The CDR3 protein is CASSPTSASYEQYF.

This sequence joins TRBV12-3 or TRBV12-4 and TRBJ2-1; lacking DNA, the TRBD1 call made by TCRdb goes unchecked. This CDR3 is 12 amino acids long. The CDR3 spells CASEGREREQFF.

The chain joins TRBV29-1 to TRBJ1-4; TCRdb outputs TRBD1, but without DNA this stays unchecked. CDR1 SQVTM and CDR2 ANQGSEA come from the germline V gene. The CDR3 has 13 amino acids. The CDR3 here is CSGRTGGGEKLFF.

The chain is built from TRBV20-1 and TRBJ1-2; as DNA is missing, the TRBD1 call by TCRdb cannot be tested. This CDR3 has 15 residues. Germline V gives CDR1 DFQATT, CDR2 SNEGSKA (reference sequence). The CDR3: CSAREPLGTENGYTF.

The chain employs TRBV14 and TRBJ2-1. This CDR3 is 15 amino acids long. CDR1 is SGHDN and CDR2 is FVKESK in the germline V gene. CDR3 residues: CASSPWRSSYNEQFF.

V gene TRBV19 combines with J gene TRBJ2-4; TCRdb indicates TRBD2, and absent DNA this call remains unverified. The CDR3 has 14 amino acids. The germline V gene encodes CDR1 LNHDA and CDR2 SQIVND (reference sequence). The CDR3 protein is CASSTTGASGIQYF.

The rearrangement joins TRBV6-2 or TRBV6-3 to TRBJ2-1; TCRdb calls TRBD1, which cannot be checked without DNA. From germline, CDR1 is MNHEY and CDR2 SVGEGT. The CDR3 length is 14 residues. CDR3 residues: CASSSDREPHEQFF.

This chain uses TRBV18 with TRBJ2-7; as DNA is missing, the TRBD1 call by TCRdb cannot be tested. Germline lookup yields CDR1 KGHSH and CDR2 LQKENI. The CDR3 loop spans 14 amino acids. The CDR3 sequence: CASSPKTGVYEQYF.

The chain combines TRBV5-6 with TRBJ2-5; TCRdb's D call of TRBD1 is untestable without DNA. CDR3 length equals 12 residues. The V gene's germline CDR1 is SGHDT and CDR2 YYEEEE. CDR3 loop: CASSIAQGTHHF.

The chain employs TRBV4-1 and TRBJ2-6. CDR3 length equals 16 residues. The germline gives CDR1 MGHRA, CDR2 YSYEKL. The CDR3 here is CASSQGYGSGANVLTF.

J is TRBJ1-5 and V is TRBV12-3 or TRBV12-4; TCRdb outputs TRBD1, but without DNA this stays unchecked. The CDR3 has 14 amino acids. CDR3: CASRSGQVDQPQHF.

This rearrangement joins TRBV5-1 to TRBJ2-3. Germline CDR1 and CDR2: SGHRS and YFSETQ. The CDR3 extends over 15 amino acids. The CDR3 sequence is CATMLGQGNTDTQYF. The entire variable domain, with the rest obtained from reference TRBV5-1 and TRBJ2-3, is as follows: KAGVTQTPRYLIKTRGQQVTLSCSPISGHRSVSWYQQTPGQGLQFLFEYFSETQRNKGNFPGRFSGRQFSNSRSEMNVSTLELGDSALYLCATMLGQGNTDTQYFGPGTRLTVL.

The CDR3 here is CASSLDRASYEQYF. The V call is TRBV6-6, the J call TRBJ2-7; TCRdb designates TRBD1, a call that cannot be tested without DNA. In germline, CDR1 is MNHNY, CDR2 SVGAGI (reference sequence). This CDR3 spans 14 amino acids.

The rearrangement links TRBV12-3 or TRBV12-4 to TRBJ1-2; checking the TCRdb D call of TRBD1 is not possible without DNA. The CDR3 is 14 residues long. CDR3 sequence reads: CASSQGQGAKGYTF.